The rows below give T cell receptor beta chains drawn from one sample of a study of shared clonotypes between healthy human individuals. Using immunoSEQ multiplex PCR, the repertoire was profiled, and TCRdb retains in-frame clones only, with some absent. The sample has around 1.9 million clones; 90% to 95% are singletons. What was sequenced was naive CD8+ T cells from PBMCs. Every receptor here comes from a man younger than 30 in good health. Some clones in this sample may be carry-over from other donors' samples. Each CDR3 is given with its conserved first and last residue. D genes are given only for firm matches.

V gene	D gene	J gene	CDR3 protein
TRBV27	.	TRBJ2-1	CASSLGGVPYNEQFF
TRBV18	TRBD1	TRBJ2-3	CASSSTGGRYTDTQYF
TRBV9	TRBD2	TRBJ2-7	CASSVAPASGNLYEQYF
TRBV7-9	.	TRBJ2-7	CASRVGTYEQYF
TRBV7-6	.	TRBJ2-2	CASSQRAWDPLTGELFF
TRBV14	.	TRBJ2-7	CASSQVPGAPSYEQYF
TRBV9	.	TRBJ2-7	CASSPEAALGAYEQYF
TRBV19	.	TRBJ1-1	CASSILTGIRTEAFF
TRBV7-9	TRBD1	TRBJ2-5	CASSLEDRGKTQYF
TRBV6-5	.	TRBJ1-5	CASSKNRNQPQHF
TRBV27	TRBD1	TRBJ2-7	CASSFGTASYEQYF
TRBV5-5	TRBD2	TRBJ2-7	CATRELAIDYEQYF
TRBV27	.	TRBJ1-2	CASSFLGLGGYTF
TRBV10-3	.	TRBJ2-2	CAIKEGRGSGASELFF
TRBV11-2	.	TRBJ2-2	CASSFDTGELFF
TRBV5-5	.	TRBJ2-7	CASSLDRFPYEQYF
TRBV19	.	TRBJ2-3	CASSLGRQGGDTQYF
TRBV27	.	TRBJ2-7	CASSFTRGPSYEQYF
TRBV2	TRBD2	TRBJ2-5	CASSETRGGRAPQETQYF
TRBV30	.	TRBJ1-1	CAWRLNGGGAFF
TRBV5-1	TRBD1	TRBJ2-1	CASSGTVDEQFF
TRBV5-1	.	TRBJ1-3	CASSLERGGNTIYF
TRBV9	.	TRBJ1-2	CASSAEGGLANYGYTF
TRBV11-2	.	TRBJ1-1	CASSLDWSPDEGVAEAFF
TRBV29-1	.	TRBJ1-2	CSVEFWGDYGYTF
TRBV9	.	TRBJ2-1	CASSVGGGGGSYNEQFF
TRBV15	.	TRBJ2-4	CATSNLFGDLAKNIQYF
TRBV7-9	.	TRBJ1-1	CASSLGQGNMNTEAFF
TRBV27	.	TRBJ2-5	CASSRSWGTGETQYF
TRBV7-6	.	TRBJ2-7	CASSLALRAPSYEQYF
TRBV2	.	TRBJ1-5	CASSEHGQPQHF
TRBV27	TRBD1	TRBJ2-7	CASSPGTGGREQYF
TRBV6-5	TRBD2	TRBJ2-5	CASSYSISGSETQYF
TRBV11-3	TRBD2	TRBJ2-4	CASSLGLAGGVNIQYF
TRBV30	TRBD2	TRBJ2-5	CAWSPSWTSGPAYQETQYF
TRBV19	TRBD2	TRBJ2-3	CASSISGTSSTDTQYF
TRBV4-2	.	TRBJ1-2	CASSQTALANYGYTF
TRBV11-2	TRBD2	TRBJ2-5	CASSPRLAGGPRETQYF
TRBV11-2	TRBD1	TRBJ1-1	CASSLWQGATNTEAFF
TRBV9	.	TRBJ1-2	CASSTDGPYGYTF
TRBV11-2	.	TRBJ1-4	CASSSPSLGRANEKLFF
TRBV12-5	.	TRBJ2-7	CASGTHRDRLF
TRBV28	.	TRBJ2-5	CASSLSGGRRETQYF
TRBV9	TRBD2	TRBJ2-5	CASSAAASGLAGETQYF